What follows are 31 T cell receptor beta chains derived from one specimen sequenced in a study of human T cells and chemical hapten exposure. The sample's time point: patch test 2, 6 weeks after DPC sensitization. Treatment specified: therapeutic diphenylcyclopropenone sensitization with weekly scalp DPC. TCRdb re-called the RACE reads with MiXCR, one entry per CDR3 protein. The sample includes about 69,000 distinct CDR3 sequences, under 13% seen only once; the top ten take roughly 6.8%. The material sequenced was whole blood, taken in connection with sensitization to the hapten diphenylcyclopropenone (DPC). These receptors were collected from a woman in her 50s with alopecia areata. Some clones in this sample may be carry-over from other donors' samples.

The sample holds many counts of this clonotype. The chain couples TRBV7-9 to TRBJ2-1, with D possibly TRBD2 on 6 matching bases. V lost 5 bases and J 0 bases, leaving 14 bases between the germline ends. The CDR3 is made up of 16 amino acids. Germline lookup yields CDR1 SEHNR and CDR2 FQNEAQ (reference sequence). The DNA of the CDR3 is TGTGCCAGCAGCAACGGGGGTCTTAGCTCCTACAATGAGCAGTTCTTC. Protein sequence: CASSNGGLSSYNEQFF.

The chain combines TRBV6-4 with TRBJ2-1, with 10 bases aligning to TRBD1. The CDR3 has 17 amino acids. V dropped 0 bases and J dropped 3; count of bases not matched to a gene: 5. The germline V gene has CDR1 MRHNA and CDR2 SNTAGT. CDR3 loop: CASSDSFRDRGYNEQFF. Here the CDR3 DNA reads TGTGCCAGCAGTGACTCGTTCCGGGACAGGGGCTACAATGAGCAGTTCTTC.

This clonotype was detected only a few times. The rearrangement joins TRBV4-1 to TRBJ1-6, with D perhaps TRBD1 (5 bases). CDR1 and CDR2 (germline): MGHRA, YSYEKL. This CDR3 has 17 residues. Trimming removed 0 bases from V and 4 bases from J, with 13 bases in between. The CDR3 loop is CASSQEGGAHYNSPLHF. The CDR3 DNA sequence: TGCGCCAGCAGCCAAGAGGGTGGGGCACATTATAATTCACCCCTCCACTTT.

The table lists this clonotype with a few counts. The chain joins TRBV24-1 to TRBJ1-5; D is possibly TRBD1 (5 bases). The ends were cut back, 4 bases at V and 10 bases at J, with 13 bases in the middle. CDR3 length equals 13 residues. CDR1 is KGHDR, CDR2 SFDVKD, per germline. The CDR3 protein is CATSEEHRGPQHF. In nucleotides, the CDR3 is TGTGCCACCAGTGAAGAACATCGGGGCCCCCAGCATTTT.

The chain combines TRBV29-1 with TRBJ2-1; TRBD2 matches at 7 bases. The CDR3 is made up of 11 amino acids. Germline V gene lookup returns CDR1 SQVTM and CDR2 ANQGSEA. V gave up 7 bases and J gave up 9 bases; unmatched junction bases: 6. In nucleotides, the CDR3 is TGCAGCGCCGAGTGGGGGGGTGAGCAGTTCTTC. Its protein is CSAEWGGEQFF.

This clonotype has at least ten counts. The CDR3 spells CASSFVAGSTEAFF. Written as DNA, the CDR3 is TGTGCCAGCAGTTTCGTGGCAGGTTCCACTGAAGCTTTCTTT. The chain has TRBV27 and TRBJ1-1; unclear D gene. The CDR3 contains 14 residues. Germline V gene data show CDR1 as MNHEY and CDR2 as SMNVEV (reference sequence). Trimming cost V 3 bases and J 4 bases, with 12 bases left between them.

This clonotype was seen ten or more times. Written as DNA, the CDR3 is TGCAGTGCTATCATCCGGTTAGAGACCCAGTACTTC. Amino acid sequence: CSAIIRLETQYF. The chain employs TRBV20-1 and TRBJ2-5; D remains unclear. Trimming pared 4 bases from V and 4 bases from J, leaving 10 bases between. Germline V gene data show CDR1 as DFQATT and CDR2 as SNEGSKA (reference sequence). This CDR3 is built from 12 residues.

The gene calls are TRBV5-1 and TRBJ2-2; no definite D call. The CDR3 runs 16 residues. Between the trimmed V and J ends, which lost 4 bases and 2 bases, there was a span of 15 bases. Germline V lookup: CDR1 SGHRS, CDR2 YFSETQ. The CDR3 region has the DNA TGCGCCAGCAGCCCCGGCGTGACCTACAACACCGGGGAGCTGTTTTTT. This codes for CASSPGVTYNTGELFF.

This clonotype showed up many times. DNA of the CDR3: TGTGCCAGCAGCTTTAGGGAGGTTGAGCAGTTCTTC. Protein sequence: CASSFREVEQFF. The chain joins TRBV7-9 to TRBJ2-1, with D possibly TRBD2 on 6 matching bases. This CDR3 is 12 amino acids long. Germline V lookup: CDR1 SEHNR, CDR2 FQNEAQ (reference sequence). V lost 3 bases and J lost 9, with 9 bases in between.

This clonotype was seen a handful of times. This chain uses TRBV21-1 with TRBJ2-5; TRBD1, the table's D call, was not compared with the DNA. TRBV21-1 is a listed pseudogene. The CDR3 totals 18 residues. As DNA, the CDR3 is TGTGCCAGCAGCGTCACCCCCGGGACAAGCAATCTTGAAGAGACCCAGTACTTC. It encodes CASSVTPGTSNLEETQYF.

This clonotype appeared many times. The chain carries TRBV6-6 and TRBJ1-1; 7 bases are shared with TRBD1. The J segment lost 3 bases and the V segment lost 0 bases, leaving 4 bases of the junction unmatched. Germline lookup yields CDR1 MNHNY and CDR2 SVGAGI (reference sequence). This CDR3 contains 15 residues. The CDR3 is CASSYSGGAHTEAFF. The CDR3 DNA sequence: TGTGCCAGCAGTTACTCAGGGGGCGCACACACTGAAGCTTTCTTT.

This clonotype occurred a few times. The chain employs TRBV29-1 and TRBJ2-1; 10 bases map to TRBD2. The CDR3 is 13 residues long. V shed 7 bases and J 12 bases; nucleotides not matched to a gene: 12. CDR1 and CDR2 (germline): SQVTM, ANQGSEA. Here the CDR3 reads CSGILAGTMTQFF. The DNA for the CDR3 is TGCAGCGGAATACTAGCGGGAACAATGACGCAGTTCTTC.

This clonotype was picked up a small number of times. This chain joins TRBV12-3 or TRBV12-4 and TRBJ2-5; weak D call: TRBD1 (5 bases). Trimming took 5 bases from V and 2 from J, leaving 12 bases between them. This CDR3 has 14 amino acids. CDR3 sequence: CASSRNGQQETQYF. The CDR3 DNA reads as TGTGCCAGCAGTCGAAACGGACAACAAGAGACCCAGTACTTC.

This clonotype was counted at least ten times. J is TRBJ2-5 and V is TRBV12-3 or TRBV12-4; 10 positions agree with TRBD2. Trimming took 4 bases from V and 7 from J; bases not matched to a gene: 6. The CDR3 spans 14 residues. The CDR3 DNA follows: TGTGCCAGCAGTTCATCAGCGGGAGGGCTGACCCAGTACTTC. Its translation: CASSSSAGGLTQYF.

This clonotype was seen repeatedly, ten times or more. The CDR3 region is CSIRTSGKETQYF. As DNA, the CDR3 is TGCAGCATAAGGACATCAGGGAAGGAGACCCAGTACTTC. The chain couples TRBV29-1 to TRBJ2-5; the D gene is possibly TRBD1 (5 bases). The V gene's germline CDR1 is SQVTM and CDR2 ANQGSEA. This CDR3 is built from 13 residues. The ends were cut back, 8 bases at V and 5 bases at J, with 18 bases in the middle.

This clonotype was counted many times. This chain links TRBV4-2 with TRBJ2-7; D is perhaps TRBD1 or TRBD2 (5 bases each). The CDR3 runs to 13 residues. CDR1 and CDR2 (germline): LGHNA, YNFKEQ. V dropped 0 bases and J dropped 4 bases, with 7 bases sitting between them. The CDR3 spells CASSQDGGYEQYF. For the CDR3, the DNA is TGTGCCAGCAGCCAAGATGGGGGTTACGAGCAGTACTTC.

This clonotype was found a few times. A much larger clone differs by one base, so this may be a read error. The V call is TRBV7-9, the J call TRBJ2-7, with a weak D call TRBD1 (5 bases). The CDR3 runs to 14 residues. V was cut by 1 base and J by 3 bases, with 10 bases left in between. Germline CDR1 reads SEHNR; CDR2 reads FQNEAQ (reference sequence). CDR3 nucleotide sequence: TGTGCCAGCAGCTTAGGGGTCAGGGACTACGAGCAGTACTTC. As protein: CASSLGVRDYEQYF.

This clonotype was seen repeatedly, ten times or more. This sequence joins TRBV10-3 and TRBJ2-3, with TRBD2 matching over 13 bases. V gave up 8 bases and J gave up 8 bases; unmatched junction bases: 10. There are 15 residues in the CDR3. Germline CDR1 ENHRY, CDR2 SYGVKD. The CDR3, as DNA: TGTGCCATCCTGGGGGAACTAGCGGGAGGGTCTACGCAGTATTTT. Amino acids: CAILGELAGGSTQYF.

This clonotype came up many times. The chain employs TRBV29-1 and TRBJ2-5, with D possibly matching TRBD2 (7 bases). Trimming pared 3 bases from V and 6 bases from J, leaving 20 bases between. The CDR3 contains 15 residues. Per germline, CDR1 SQVTM and CDR2 ANQGSEA. The CDR3 nucleotides read TGCAGCGTTGATTGGGGGGGCAGCGGGGCACAGACCCAGTACTTC. Translated, it gives CSVDWGGSGAQTQYF.

This clonotype was counted at least ten times. This chain's CDR3 is CASSQGTDTQYF. DNA of the CDR3: TGTGCCAGCAGCCAAGGCACAGATACGCAGTATTTT. The chain links TRBV3-1 to TRBJ2-3; no clear D gene. The CDR3 runs to 12 residues. In germline, CDR1 is LGHDT, CDR2 YNNKEL (reference sequence). V was shortened by 1 base and J by 1 base, with 0 bases between the two germline ends.

The V call is TRBV7-7, the J call TRBJ2-3; possibly TRBD1 for D (6 bases). The V gene's germline CDR1 is SSHAT and CDR2 FNYEAQ (reference sequence). There are 15 residues in the CDR3. With 2 bases removed from V and 3 bases from J, the gap between germline ends came to 12 bases. CDR3 loop: CASSLRGIGTDTQYF. The CDR3 nucleotides read TGTGCCAGCAGCTTAAGGGGGATTGGAACAGATACGCAGTATTTT.

The sample holds many counts of this clonotype. The V and J genes are TRBV7-9 and TRBJ2-1; D is unclear. Germline CDR1 is SEHNR and CDR2 is FQNEAQ (reference sequence). CDR3 length equals 16 residues. Trimming cost V 3 bases and J 0 bases, with 12 bases left between them. CDR3 coding DNA: TGTGCCAGCAGCTTGTTCTCCCTGAGCTCCTACAATGAGCAGTTCTTC. Its translation is CASSLFSLSSYNEQFF.

This clonotype occurred many times. The V gene is TRBV12-3 or TRBV12-4, the J gene TRBJ2-5, with D hard to call. Trimming removed 3 bases from V and 2 bases from J, with 10 bases in between. This CDR3 region has 14 residues. CDR3 in DNA: TGTGCCAGCAGTTTGTTGGGTCTACAAGAGACCCAGTACTTC. Its translation is CASSLLGLQETQYF.

This clonotype was seen only a few times. V and J are TRBV2 and TRBJ1-4; D ambiguous. The CDR3 runs to 13 residues. Germline V lookup: CDR1 SNHLY, CDR2 FYNNEI. The germline V and J ends were trimmed by 7 bases and 5 bases, with 11 bases remaining between them. DNA of the CDR3: TGTGCCAGCACCGCACCAGCGAATGAAAAACTGTTTTTT. Amino acid sequence: CASTAPANEKLFF.

This clonotype was counted at least ten times. The V and J genes are TRBV2 and TRBJ2-5; D tentatively fits TRBD1 or TRBD2 (5 bases each). With 7 bases removed from V and 4 bases from J, the gap between germline ends came to 10 bases. Germline V CDR1 and CDR2: SNHLY, FYNNEI. This CDR3 has 12 amino acids. CDR3 loop: CASTGGSETQYF. Written as DNA, the CDR3 is TGTGCCAGCACTGGGGGTTCAGAGACCCAGTACTTC.

This clonotype was found many times. This chain uses TRBV5-4 with TRBJ1-2; weak D call: TRBD1 (6 bases). The germline CDR1 and CDR2 sequences are SGHNT and YYREEE (reference sequence). The V end lost 4 bases, the J end lost 0 bases, and 13 bases lay between the germline ends. The CDR3 totals 15 residues. In nucleotides, the CDR3 is TGTGCCAGCAGCCCGGGGGGGGCCGCTAACTATGGCTACACCTTC. Translated, it gives CASSPGGAANYGYTF.

This clonotype was observed at least ten times. CDR3 nucleotides: TGTGCCAGCAGCTTATCGACGGGGGCCAATGAGCAGTTCTTC. Translation gives CASSLSTGANEQFF. The V call is TRBV7-9, the J call TRBJ2-1, with D perhaps matching TRBD1 or TRBD2 (6 bases each). The CDR3 is made up of 14 amino acids. The germline gives CDR1 SEHNR, CDR2 FQNEAQ (reference sequence). V lost 2 bases, J lost 6 bases, and 11 bases lay in between.

This clonotype was seen ten or more times. The gene calls are TRBV7-3 and TRBJ2-5; the D gene is possibly TRBD2 (6 bases). CDR1 is SGHTA and CDR2 is FQGTGA in the germline V gene. V was pared by 5 bases and J by 0 bases, with 7 bases between. This CDR3 spans 13 amino acids. The CDR3 DNA reads as TGTGCCAGCAGCGCGGGGTACCAAGAGACCCAGTACTTC. The encoded protein is CASSAGYQETQYF. The full variable domain, in which reference TRBV7-3 and TRBJ2-5 provide the parts outside the CDR3, is GAGVSQTPSNKVTEKGKYVELRCDPISGHTALYWYRQSLGQGPEFLIYFQGTGAADDSGLPNDRFFAVRPEGSVSTLKIQRTERGDSAVYLCASSAGYQETQYFGPGTRLLVL.

This clonotype was detected many times. V and J are TRBV29-1 and TRBJ1-2; D is undetermined. Between the trimmed V and J ends, which lost 3 bases and 3 bases, there was a span of 8 bases. Germline-derived CDR1 and CDR2 are SQVTM and ANQGSEA. The CDR3 runs to 12 residues. CDR3 nucleotides: TGCAGCGTTGATTCTGGGCACTATGGCTACACCTTC. Its translation: CSVDSGHYGYTF.

This clonotype was seen ten or more times. The chain carries TRBV29-1 and TRBJ2-2, with 7 bases fitting TRBD1. The CDR3 is 14 amino acids. The germline V gene encodes CDR1 SQVTM and CDR2 ANQGSEA. V gave up 4 bases and J gave up 2 bases; unmatched junction bases: 4. CDR3 residues: CSVGRQGNTGELFF. As DNA, the CDR3 is TGCAGCGTTGGCCGACAGGGAAACACCGGGGAGCTGTTTTTT.

The chain carries TRBV20-1 and TRBJ2-4, with a weak D call TRBD2 (5 bases). The CDR3 is 15 residues long. The V gene's germline CDR1 is DFQATT and CDR2 SNEGSKA (reference sequence). The V end lost 3 bases, the J end lost 5 bases, and 17 bases lay between the germline ends. CDR3 sequence reads: CSASKAGGLENIQYF. The CDR3 bases are TGCAGTGCTAGTAAGGCGGGTGGGCTCGAAAACATTCAGTACTTC.